A single sample gave rise to the 21 T cell receptor beta chains below, sequenced in a study of shared clonotypes between healthy human individuals. Sequencing was performed with immunoSEQ multiplex PCR; in TCRdb, only in-frame clones are kept and a portion is missing. Among approximately 240,000 clones listed, just over 65% were seen once. The source material was memory CD4+ T cells sorted from blood. The subset is: CD45RA-negative fraction. Receptor source: a man aged 25-40 years in good health.

V is TRBV4-2 and J is TRBJ2-3, with TRBD2 matching over 9 bases. Germline lookup yields CDR1 LGHNA and CDR2 YNFKEQ. V dropped 1 base and J dropped 2; count of bases not matched to a gene: 16. CDR3 size: 20 residues. Here the CDR3 DNA reads TGTGCCAGCAGCCAAGCCGCATCAGCGGGAGGAAGAAGAGACACAGATACGCAGTATTTT. Translated, it gives CASSQAASAGGRRDTDTQYF.

The chain's CDR3 is CASSRDGTDTQYF. The CDR3 DNA reads TGTGCCAGCAGTCGCGACGGAACAGATACGCAGTATTTT. The J gene is TRBJ2-3, the V gene TRBV2, with unresolved D. Germline CDR1 and CDR2: SNHLY and FYNNEI. V dropped 5 bases and J dropped 3 bases, with 9 bases sitting between them. The CDR3 consists of 13 residues. Variable domain in full (rest from reference TRBV2 and TRBJ2-3): EPEVTQTPSHQVTQMGQEVILRCVPISNHLYFYWYRQILGQKVEFLVSFYNNEISEKSEIFDDQFSVERPDGSNFTLKIRSTKLEDSAMYFCASSRDGTDTQYFGPGTRLTVL.

This chain links TRBV5-1 with TRBJ1-3; D is undetermined. The germline V gene encodes CDR1 SGHRS and CDR2 YFSETQ. The length of the CDR3 is 15 residues. V shed 2 bases and J shed 0 bases, with 9 bases lying between them. The CDR3 is CASSLSPSSGNTIYF. CDR3 sequence (DNA): TGCGCCAGCAGCTTATCCCCGAGCTCTGGAAACACCATATATTTT.

The chain has TRBV28 and TRBJ2-7; D may be TRBD2 (5 bases). This CDR3 contains 12 residues. The germline gives CDR1 MDHEN, CDR2 SYDVKM. Trimming took 6 bases from V and 3 from J, leaving 9 bases between them. In DNA form, the CDR3 reads TGTGCCAGCAGGAGCGGAAACTACGAGCAGTACTTC. This codes for CASRSGNYEQYF.

The chain employs TRBV7-2 and TRBJ2-1, with TRBD2 matching over 8 bases. This CDR3 has 15 residues. Germline trimming cut 6 bases from V and 5 bases from J; bases unmatched to any gene: 9. Germline loops: CDR1 SGHTA, CDR2 FQGNSA. The CDR3 spells CASRRTSGGHNEQFF. The CDR3 DNA is TGTGCCAGCAGACGTACTAGCGGAGGCCACAATGAGCAGTTCTTC.

This clone showed up just a few times. The rearrangement joins TRBV7-9 to TRBJ2-3; 7 nucleotides line up with TRBD1. Germline V gene sequence: CDR1 SEHNR, CDR2 FQNEAQ (reference sequence). This CDR3 is built from 16 residues. The V gene end was trimmed by 2 bases and the J gene end by 6 bases; junction bases not matched to a gene: 11. In DNA form, the CDR3 reads TGTGCCAGCAGCTTAATCCGGCAGGGGGTTGGTGATACGCAGTATTTT. Protein: CASSLIRQGVGDTQYF.

This sequence joins TRBV7-9 and TRBJ2-3, with D unresolved. V lost 5 bases and J lost 4, with 10 bases in between. The germline gives CDR1 SEHNR, CDR2 FQNEAQ (reference sequence). The CDR3 consists of 13 residues. The CDR3 DNA sequence: TGTGCCAGCAGCCCCCCCGGCGCAGATACGCAGTATTTT. The encoded protein is CASSPPGADTQYF.

V is TRBV29-1 and J is TRBJ2-7; D not certain. CDR1 is SQVTM and CDR2 is ANQGSEA in the germline V gene. The V and J ends lost 4 bases and 0 bases respectively, with 10 bases between them. The CDR3 has 13 amino acids. The CDR3 DNA sequence: TGCAGCGTTGGGAACGGAGTCTCCTACGAGCAGTACTTC. Encoded protein: CSVGNGVSYEQYF.

This clone was counted a single time. The chain is built from TRBV11-2 and TRBJ1-2; the match to TRBD1 covers 7 bases. CDR3 length equals 14 residues. The ends lost 2 bases at V and 7 bases at J; junction bases unmatched: 7. Germline V lookup: CDR1 SGHAT, CDR2 FQNNGV. CDR3 coding DNA: TGTGCCAGCAGCTTAACCGACAGGGTGGGTGGCTACACCTTC. Its translation: CASSLTDRVGGYTF.

The chain employs TRBV5-4 and TRBJ2-7; 8 bases map to TRBD2. V was clipped by 1 base and J by 0 bases; unmatched bases: 3. This CDR3 spans 15 amino acids. The germline gives CDR1 SGHNT, CDR2 YYREEE (reference sequence). Written as DNA, the CDR3 is TGTGCCAGCAGCTTGAGCGGGAGTGGCTCCTACGAGCAGTACTTC. It is translated as CASSLSGSGSYEQYF.

This clone occurred once. J is TRBJ2-5 and V is TRBV29-1; no reliable D call. The length of the CDR3 is 12 residues. The V end was cut by 1 base, the J end by 2 bases, with 5 bases between. The germline V gene encodes CDR1 SQVTM and CDR2 ANQGSEA. The CDR3 coding sequence is TGCAGCGTTGAAGTTTCGCAAGAGACCCAGTACTTC. Translation: CSVEVSQETQYF. Full variable domain (missing parts from reference TRBV29-1 and TRBJ2-5): SAVISQKPSRDICQRGTSLTIQCQVDSQVTMMFWYRQQPGQSLTLIATANQGSEATYESGFVIDKFPISRPNLTFSTLTVSNMSPEDSSIYLCSVEVSQETQYFGPGTRLLVL.

The chain carries TRBV7-8 and TRBJ1-1; D unresolved. Per germline, CDR1 SGHVS and CDR2 FQNEAQ. The CDR3 is 14 amino acids. Between the trimmed V and J ends, which lost 0 bases and 1 base, there was a span of 6 bases. This CDR3 is CASSLAGANTEAFF. In DNA, the CDR3 is TGTGCCAGCAGCTTAGCGGGAGCGAACACTGAAGCTTTCTTT.

The chain has TRBV28 and TRBJ2-7; 11 positions agree with TRBD2. Germline V CDR1 and CDR2: MDHEN, SYDVKM. The CDR3 runs to 15 residues. The V gene end was trimmed by 6 bases and the J gene end by 4 bases; junction bases not matched to a gene: 8. CDR3 coding DNA: TGTGCCAGCAGGGAAACTAGCGGGAGCGGGTACGAGCAGTACTTC. Translated: CASRETSGSGYEQYF.

Ten or more counts support this clone. CDR3 in DNA: TGTGCCATCAGTGAGCCGCCCCTGCGGGAGCTGTTTTTT. Its protein is CAISEPPLRELFF. The rearrangement links TRBV10-3 to TRBJ2-2; D remains unclear. Germline CDR1 is ENHRY and CDR2 is SYGVKD. V gave up 2 bases and J gave up 9 bases, with 10 bases separating them. This CDR3 region has 13 residues.

The chain links TRBV6-6 to TRBJ2-5; the match to TRBD2 covers 7 bases. The CDR3 spans 14 residues. The junction had 7 bases not matched to a gene; V was cut back by 7 bases and J by 2 bases. CDR1 and CDR2 (germline): MNHNY, SVGAGI (reference sequence). The chain's CDR3 is CASTPMGGQETQYF. DNA of the CDR3: TGTGCCAGCACCCCTATGGGGGGGCAAGAGACCCAGTACTTC.

This clone appeared a single time. The V and J genes are TRBV18 and TRBJ2-3, with D maybe TRBD1 (5 bases). This CDR3 is built from 15 residues. The germline V gene has CDR1 KGHSH and CDR2 LQKENI. V dropped 3 bases and J dropped 1 base, with 11 bases sitting between them. The CDR3 DNA reads as TGTGCCAGCTCACCTGCGGCAGGGCGCACAGATACGCAGTATTTT. Its translation is CASSPAAGRTDTQYF.

A note on this clone: A much larger clone lies a single base off, so this may be a read error. The V and J genes are TRBV13 and TRBJ2-7; D is uncertain. The CDR3 is 12 residues long. The V end lost 5 bases, the J end lost 2 bases, and 7 bases lay between the germline ends. Germline-derived CDR1 and CDR2 are PRHDT and FYEKMQ (reference sequence). The CDR3, as DNA: TGTGCCAGCAGCCCAAGAACCTACGAGCAGTACTTC. Translated: CASSPRTYEQYF.

V gene TRBV25-1 combines with J gene TRBJ1-4; D remains ambiguous. The germline gives CDR1 MGHDK, CDR2 SYGVNS. This CDR3 is 14 amino acids long. The ends were cut back, 3 bases at V and 2 bases at J, with 7 bases in the middle. CDR3 residues: CASSDPSTNEKLFF. CDR3 coding DNA: TGTGCCAGCAGTGATCCGTCTACTAATGAAAAACTGTTTTTT.

This clone was seen only a few times. The same CDR3 can be traced to other DNA sequences in this sample. The chain combines TRBV10-2 with TRBJ1-5; D is uncertain. Germline V lookup: CDR1 WSHSY, CDR2 SAAADI. This CDR3 is built from 16 residues. The V end lost 0 bases, the J end lost 0 bases, and 9 bases lay between the germline ends. This CDR3 reads CASSESPGNSNQPQHF. The CDR3 DNA reads TGCGCCAGCAGTGAGTCGCCCGGGAATAGCAATCAGCCCCAGCATTTT.

The gene calls are TRBV11-2 and TRBJ1-5; D is ambiguous. The CDR3 is 13 residues long. CDR1 SGHAT and CDR2 FQNNGV come from the germline V gene. V dropped 1 base and J dropped 3 bases, with 4 bases sitting between them. The CDR3 nucleotides read TGTGCCAGCAGCTTAGGATACAATCAGCCCCAGCATTTT. Encoded protein: CASSLGYNQPQHF.

In its sample, this clone was seen many times. This chain connects TRBV2 to TRBJ1-5; possibly TRBD1 for D (6 bases). This CDR3 comprises 13 residues. CDR1 and CDR2 from the germline V gene are SNHLY and FYNNEI. V was shortened by 6 bases and J by 7 bases, with 13 bases between the two germline ends. Here the CDR3 reads CASRRTGIQPQHF. CDR3 nucleotides: TGTGCCAGCAGGCGAACAGGGATCCAGCCCCAGCATTTT.